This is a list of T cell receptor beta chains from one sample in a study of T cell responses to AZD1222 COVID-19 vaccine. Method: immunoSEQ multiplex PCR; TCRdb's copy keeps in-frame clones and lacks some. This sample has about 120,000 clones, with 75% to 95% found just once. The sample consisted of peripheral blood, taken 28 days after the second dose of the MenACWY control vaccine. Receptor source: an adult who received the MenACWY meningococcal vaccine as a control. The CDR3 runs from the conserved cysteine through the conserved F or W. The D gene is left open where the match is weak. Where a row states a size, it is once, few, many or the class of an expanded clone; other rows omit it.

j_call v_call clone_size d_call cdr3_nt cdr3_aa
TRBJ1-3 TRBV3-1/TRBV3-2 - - TGTGCCAGCAGCCCCCACGGGCGACCCTCTGGAAACACCATATATTTT CASSPHGRPSGNTIYF
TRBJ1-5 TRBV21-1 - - - CASSKVKGPKNWGEGNQPQHF
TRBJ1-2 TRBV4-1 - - TGCGCCAGCAGCCAAGTCGGGTCCTTGAATGGCTACACCTTC CASSQVGSLNGYTF
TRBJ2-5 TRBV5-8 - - TGTGCCAGCAGCTTGGCCGGGACACCCCAAGAGACCCAGTACTTC CASSLAGTPQETQYF
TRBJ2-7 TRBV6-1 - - TGTGCCAGCAGTGAAGTCGGGGACCCGGCCTACGAGCAGTACTTC CASSEVGDPAYEQYF
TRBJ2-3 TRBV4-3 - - TGCGCCAGCAGCCAAGATGGGCGCCATAACACAGATACGCAGTATTTT CASSQDGRHNTDTQYF
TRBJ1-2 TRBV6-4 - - TGTGCCAGCAGTCGGGGGCAGAACTATGGCTACACCTTC CASSRGQNYGYTF
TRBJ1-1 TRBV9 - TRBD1 TGTGCCAGCAGCGTTCTACAGGGGATTGACACTGAAGCTTTCTTT CASSVLQGIDTEAFF
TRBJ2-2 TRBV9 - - TGTGCCAGCAGCGCTACCCTAGGGGTCCCCGCCGGGGAGCTGTTTTTT CASSATLGVPAGELFF
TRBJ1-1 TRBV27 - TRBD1 TGTGCCAGCAGTTTCACAGGGGGAGAAGCTTTCTTT CASSFTGGEAFF
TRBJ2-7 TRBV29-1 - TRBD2 TGCAGCGTTGGCGGACTAGGGGCCTACGAGCAGTACTTC CSVGGLGAYEQYF
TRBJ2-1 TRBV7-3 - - TGTGCCAGCAGCCCAAGAGGGCGGGAACACAATGAGCAGTTCTTC CASSPRGREHNEQFF
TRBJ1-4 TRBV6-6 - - TGTGCCAGCAGTTACTCTGGGGACACTAATGAAAAACTGTTTTTT CASSYSGDTNEKLFF
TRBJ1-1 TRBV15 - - TGTGCCACCAGCAGAGGAGGGATGAACACTGAAGCTTTCTTT CATSRGGMNTEAFF
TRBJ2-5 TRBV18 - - TGTGCCAGCTCGCCGGGGGAAGAGACCCAGTACTTC CASSPGEETQYF
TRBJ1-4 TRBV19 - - TGTGCCAGTTACTCCGGGATGGTAAGGGAAAAACTGTTTTTT CASYSGMVREKLFF
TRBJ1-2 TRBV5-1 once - TGCGCCAGCAGCTTCAACAGCGCCTATGGCTACACCTTC CASSFNSAYGYTF
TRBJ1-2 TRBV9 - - TGTGCCAGCAGCGTAGCGGAGCTTTTCTATGGCTACACCTTC CASSVAELFYGYTF
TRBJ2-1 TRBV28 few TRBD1 TGTGCCAGCAGTCTTAATAAGGGGGCCCTAACGTCCAATGAGCAGTTCTTC CASSLNKGALTSNEQFF
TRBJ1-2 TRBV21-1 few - TGTGCCAGCATGGGCGGTTTAACTATGGGCTACACCTTC CASMGGLTMGYTF
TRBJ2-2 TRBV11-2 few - TGTGCCAGCAGCGCCCTTAGGGTCGGGGAGCTGTTTTTT CASSALRVGELFF
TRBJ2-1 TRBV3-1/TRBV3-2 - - TGTGCCAGCAGCCAAGGTCCAGGAAAGATCCCTGCTGAGCAGTTCTTC CASSQGPGKIPAEQFF
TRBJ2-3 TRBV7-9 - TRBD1 TGTGCCGGATTAGGACAGGGGGTTGTCACAGATACGCAGTATTTT CAGLGQGVVTDTQYF
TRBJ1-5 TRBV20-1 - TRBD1 TGCAGTGCTAGTTTGGGACAGATGAATCAGCCCCAGCATTTT CSASLGQMNQPQHF
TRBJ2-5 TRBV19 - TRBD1 TGTGCCAGTAGTCGCCTCCCGACAGGGGTCCAAGAGACCCAGTACTTC CASSRLPTGVQETQYF
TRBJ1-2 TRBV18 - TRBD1 TGTGCCAGCTCGTCGGTAGGACAGGGCTATGGCTACACCTTC CASSSVGQGYGYTF
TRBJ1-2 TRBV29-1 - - TGCAGCGTTGAGGGGCACGGTGGCTACACCTTC CSVEGHGGYTF
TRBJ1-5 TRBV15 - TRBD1 TGTGCCACCAGCAGGGACAGGACAGGGGGCAATCAGCCCCAGCATTTT CATSRDRTGGNQPQHF
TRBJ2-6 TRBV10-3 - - TGTGCCGTGGGGGATCCTGGGGCCAACGTCCTGACTTTC CAVGDPGANVLTF
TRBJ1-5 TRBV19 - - TGTGCCAGTAGTATACGGCTCAATCAGCCCCAGCATTTT CASSIRLNQPQHF
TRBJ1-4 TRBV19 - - TGTGCCAGTAGGTCTCCGGGGCGGGCGGCTAATGAAAAACTGTTTTTT CASRSPGRAANEKLFF
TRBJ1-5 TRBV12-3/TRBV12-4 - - TGTGCCAGCAGTTTCGTGGGGGGTCCCCAGCATTTT CASSFVGGPQHF
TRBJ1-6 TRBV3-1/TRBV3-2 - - TGTGCCAGCAGCCAATCCCCGGGGGGGTATAATTCACCCCTCCACTTT CASSQSPGGYNSPLHF
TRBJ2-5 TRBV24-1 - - TGTGCCACCAGTGATAGGTCAGCGGATACAAGGTACCAAGAGACCCAGTACTTC CATSDRSADTRYQETQYF
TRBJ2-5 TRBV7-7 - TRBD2 TGTGCCAGCAGCCGATTTTATGGTAGCGGGAGTGGAGAGACCCAGTACTTC CASSRFYGSGSGETQYF
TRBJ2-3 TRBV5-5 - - TGTGCCAGCAGCTTGGTGTGGTTAGGCGGAGATACGCAGTATTTT CASSLVWLGGDTQYF
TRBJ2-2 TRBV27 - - TGTGCCAGCAGTTTGGTCAGCGGGGAGCTGTTTTTT CASSLVSGELFF
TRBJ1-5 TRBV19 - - TGTGCCAGTAATCTTGTAAGGGGCAATCAGCCCCAGCATTTT CASNLVRGNQPQHF
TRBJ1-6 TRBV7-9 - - TGTGCCAGCAGCCCCCCCGGGGCGCCCGAGGGGTCACCCCTCCACTTT CASSPPGAPEGSPLHF
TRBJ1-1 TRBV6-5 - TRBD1 TGTGCCAGCAGTTACGAGGGCAGGGGGACTGAAGCTTTCTTT CASSYEGRGTEAFF
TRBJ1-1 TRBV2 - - TGTGCCAGCACGGAAGCGGGCAGCCTGAACACTGAAGCTTTCTTT CASTEAGSLNTEAFF
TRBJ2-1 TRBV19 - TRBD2 TGTGCCAGTAGTATAGGGGTAGCGGGAGTGGTCTACAATGAGCAGTTCTTC CASSIGVAGVVYNEQFF
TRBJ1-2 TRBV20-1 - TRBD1 TGCAGTGCTAGTGACAGGGGGAGCTACACCTTC CSASDRGSYTF
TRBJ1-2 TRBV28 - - TGTGCCAGCAGTTTAATCCAGGACTTCTATGGCTACACCTTC CASSLIQDFYGYTF
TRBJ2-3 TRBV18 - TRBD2 TGTGCCAGCTCACCAGCCCGACTAGCGGGGGGCACAGATACGCAGTATTTT CASSPARLAGGTDTQYF
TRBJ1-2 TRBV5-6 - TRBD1 TGTGCCAGCAGCTACCGGGACAGGGGCTATGGCTACACCTTC CASSYRDRGYGYTF
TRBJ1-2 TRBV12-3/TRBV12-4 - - TGTGCCAGCAGCTTTGGGACGGTCTATGGCTACACCTTC CASSFGTVYGYTF
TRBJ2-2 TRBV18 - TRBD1 TGTGCCAGCTCACTTCTACAGGGGTTTCCCGGGGAGCTGTTTTTT CASSLLQGFPGELFF
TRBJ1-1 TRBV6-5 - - TGTGCCAGCAGGCCCGGGATTCTGGACACTGAAGCTTTCTTT CASRPGILDTEAFF
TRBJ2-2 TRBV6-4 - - TGTGCCAGCAGTGACGGGGGCAGGGGAAACACCGGGGAGCTGTTTTTT CASSDGGRGNTGELFF
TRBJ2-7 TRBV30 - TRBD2 TGTGCCTGGCAACTAGCGGGAGTAGACGAGCAGTACTTC CAWQLAGVDEQYF
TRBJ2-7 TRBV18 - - TGTGCCAGCTCACCACGGGCAGGGATCTCCTACGAGCAGTACTTC CASSPRAGISYEQYF
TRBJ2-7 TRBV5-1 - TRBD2 TGCGCCAGCAGACGGACTAGATCCTCCTACGAGCAGTACTTC CASRRTRSSYEQYF
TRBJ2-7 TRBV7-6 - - TGTGCCAGCAGCCCGAGCCCTTCCTACGAGCAGTACTTC CASSPSPSYEQYF
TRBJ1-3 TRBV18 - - TGTGCCAGCTCACCACCGTTCAAGTCTTTCTCTGGAAACACCATATATTTT CASSPPFKSFSGNTIYF